Listed below are T cell receptor beta chains from one sample, sequenced in a study of blood T cell repertoires in COVID-19. TCRdb's copy holds only in-frame clones and misses some; the assay was immunoSEQ multiplex PCR. The table lists about 15,000 clones, about 89% of them singletons. Sequencing was carried out using peripheral blood. All receptors derive from a woman of 80 years or more with COVID-19, enrolled during active disease. The CDR3 runs from the conserved cysteine through the conserved F or W. Each record gives: CDR3 protein, CDR3 DNA, V gene, clone size, J gene, D gene. D genes are given only for firm matches. Expanded clones get a size class; other rows say once, few or many, or leave the size out.

CASSFIEVNTGELFF TGCGCCAGCAGCTTTATAGAGGTGAACACCGGGGAGCTGTTTTTT TRBV5-1 - TRBJ2-2 -
CASSPPDSMNTEAFF TGTGCCAGCAGTCCCCCCGACAGCATGAACACTGAAGCTTTCTTT TRBV6-5 - TRBJ1-1 -
CSVSWGTMNTEAFF TGCAGCGTTTCCTGGGGCACCATGAACACTGAAGCTTTCTTT TRBV29-1 - TRBJ1-1 -
CASSLPTSGGRTNYGYTF TGTGCCAGCAGCCTACCCACGTCGGGGGGCCGGACAAACTATGGCTACACCTTC TRBV6-2/TRBV6-3 - TRBJ1-2 -
CASRRAGGVTGELFF TGTGCCAGCAGAAGGGCGGGAGGGGTTACCGGGGAGCTGTTTTTT TRBV28 - TRBJ2-2 TRBD2
CASSLSQGGYGYTF TGTGCCAGCAGCTTAAGTCAGGGCGGCTATGGCTACACCTTC TRBV7-2 - TRBJ1-2 -
CASTPRTGGHEQYF TGTGCCAGCACCCCCCGGACAGGGGGCCACGAGCAGTACTTC TRBV27 once TRBJ2-7 TRBD1
CASSPGQGSKGNTIYF TGTGCCAGCAGCCCGGGACAGGGTTCAAAAGGAAACACCATATATTTT TRBV3-1/TRBV3-2 once TRBJ1-3 TRBD1
CASSRDRDEQFF TGTGCCAGCAGCCGCGACAGGGATGAGCAGTTCTTC TRBV11-1 - TRBJ2-1 TRBD1
CASSLIGLAGEENEQFF TGTGCCAGCAGCTTAATTGGACTAGCGGGGGAGGAGAATGAGCAGTTCTTC TRBV7-9 - TRBJ2-1 TRBD2
CASSYGRGLGSPLHF TGTGCCAGCAGTTACGGCAGGGGGCTGGGTTCACCCCTCCACTTT TRBV6-5 - TRBJ1-6 TRBD1
CASSLSGGRSGANVLTF TGTGCCAGCAGCTTGTCGGGAGGCCGCTCTGGGGCCAACGTCCTGACTTTC TRBV5-6 - TRBJ2-6 TRBD2
CASSPTPRLAGGLGTQYF TGTGCCAGCAGCCCAACCCCCAGACTAGCGGGGGGGCTGGGCACGCAGTATTTT TRBV5-4 - TRBJ2-3 TRBD2
CSAAGGPETQYF TGCAGCGCCGCGGGGGGGCCTGAGACCCAGTACTTC TRBV29-1 - TRBJ2-5 TRBD2
CASSLDRVSYEQYF TGTGCCAGCAGCTTGGACCGGGTCTCCTACGAGCAGTACTTC TRBV5-6 - TRBJ2-7 -
CASSYSPGVDTQYF TGTGCCAGCAGTTACTCGCCGGGAGTAGATACGCAGTATTTT TRBV6-5 - TRBJ2-3 -
CASSPTSGVYNEQFF TGTGCCAGCAGCCCGACTAGCGGGGTGTACAATGAGCAGTTCTTC TRBV2 - TRBJ2-1 TRBD2
CASSDPGRGSAAF TGCGCCAGCAGCGACCCGGGCAGGGGGTCGGCCGCCTTC TRBV5-1 - TRBJ2-7 TRBD1
CASSPATFIAKNIQYF TGTGCCAGCTCACCAGCAACATTTATAGCCAAAAACATTCAGTACTTC TRBV18 - TRBJ2-4 -
CASSPSAGTETQYF TGTGCCAGCTCCCCTTCAGCGGGAACTGAGACCCAGTACTTC TRBV18 once TRBJ2-5 TRBD2
CASSGRSYSPSGGPQETQYF TGTGCCAGCAGTGGACGTAGTTATTCCCCTAGCGGGGGGCCACAAGAGACCCAGTACTTC TRBV6-1 - TRBJ2-5 TRBD2
CASSRHTGKGETQYF TGTGCCAGCAGCCGACATACAGGGAAGGGAGAGACCCAGTACTTC TRBV2 - TRBJ2-5 -
CASSPGQSNQPQHF TGCGCCAGCAGCCCGGGACAGAGCAATCAGCCCCAGCATTTT TRBV5-1 - TRBJ1-5 TRBD1
CASSLQGGQPQHF TGTGCCAGCAGTTTACAGGGGGGCCAGCCCCAGCATTTT TRBV27 - TRBJ1-5 TRBD1
CASRLTGEAFF TGTGCCAGCAGACTTACAGGGGAAGCTTTCTTT TRBV6-6 once TRBJ1-1 -
CASSVRPPGFGSNQPQHF TGTGCCAGCAGCGTACGGCCCCCAGGGTTTGGTAGCAATCAGCCCCAGCATTTT TRBV9 few TRBJ1-5 -
CATSDTMRPEAFF TGTGCCACCAGTGATACCATGCGTCCTGAAGCTTTCTTT TRBV24-1 few TRBJ1-1 -
CASGSGSNTGELFF TGTGCCAGCGGGAGCGGGAGTAACACCGGGGAGCTGTTTTTT TRBV7-3 - TRBJ2-2 TRBD2
CATSDLKGLTNEQFF TGTGCCACCAGTGATTTGAAGGGACTGACCAATGAGCAGTTCTTC TRBV24-1 once TRBJ2-1 -
CASSLAGGRTDTQYF TGTGCCAGCAGCTTAGCGGGAGGACGCACAGATACGCAGTATTTT TRBV7-2 - TRBJ2-3 -
CASSLRNEKLFF TGTGCCAGCAGCCTTCGGAATGAAAAACTGTTTTTT TRBV7-9 - TRBJ1-4 -
CASSYPSDEQYF TGTGCCAGCAGTTACCCCTCCGACGAGCAGTACTTC TRBV6-2/TRBV6-3 - TRBJ2-7 -
CASSSPRGSGNTIYF TGTGCCAGCAGCTCCCCGCGGGGATCTGGAAACACCATATATTTT TRBV11-2 - TRBJ1-3 -
CASSRTGEDGEQFF TGCGCCAGCAGCAGAACAGGGGAGGATGGTGAGCAGTTCTTC TRBV5-1 few TRBJ2-1 -
CASSPQEGEKLFF TGTGCCAGCAGCCCCCAGGAGGGGGAAAAACTGTTTTTT TRBV7-6 - TRBJ1-4 -
CASSQPQRETSYNEQFF TGCGCCAGCAGCCAGCCCCAGCGGGAAACATCCTACAATGAGCAGTTCTTC TRBV4-1 once TRBJ2-1 TRBD2
CASSRLGREQYF TGTGCCAGCAGTCGACTCGGTAGGGAGCAGTACTTC TRBV28 - TRBJ2-7 -
CASRRTSGAYNEQFF TGCGCCAGCAGGAGGACTAGCGGCGCCTACAATGAGCAGTTCTTC TRBV5-1 - TRBJ2-1 TRBD2
CASRSLAGGGGTGELFF TGTGCCAGCAGATCGCTAGCGGGAGGTGGCGGCACCGGGGAGCTGTTTTTT TRBV11-2 - TRBJ2-2 TRBD2
CASSQGRGTEAFF TGTGCCAGCAGCCAGGGGAGGGGAACTGAAGCTTTCTTT TRBV3-1/TRBV3-2 - TRBJ1-1 -
CASSLTRADTQYF TGTGCCAGCTCGCTGACTAGAGCCGATACGCAGTATTTT TRBV18 - TRBJ2-3 -
CASSLRETGELFF TGTGCCAGCAGCCTCCGGGAAACCGGGGAGCTGTTTTTT TRBV3-1/TRBV3-2 - TRBJ2-2 -
CASSLVPGINEKLFF TGCGCCAGCAGCTTGGTGCCAGGAATTAATGAAAAACTGTTTTTT TRBV5-1 - TRBJ1-4 -
CASRPTGTNSPLHF TGTGCCAGCAGACCAACAGGAACCAATTCACCCCTCCACTTT TRBV3-1/TRBV3-2 - TRBJ1-6 -
CASRRLAGDTGELFF TGTGCCAGCAGGAGACTAGCGGGGGACACCGGGGAGCTGTTTTTT TRBV4-2 few TRBJ2-2 TRBD2
CASSSQDRGNQPQHF TGTGCCAGCAGCTCTCAGGATAGAGGCAATCAGCCCCAGCATTTT TRBV5-6 - TRBJ1-5 -
CASSQEREKLFF TGTGCCAGCAGCCAAGAGAGGGAAAAACTGTTTTTT TRBV4-2 - TRBJ1-4 -
CASSLRGLQRNTEAFF TGTGCCAGCAGCCTAAGGGGTCTACAGCGGAACACTGAAGCTTTCTTT TRBV14 - TRBJ1-1 -
CASSQNGGTFTDTQYF TGCGCCAGCAGCCAGAACGGGGGAACCTTCACAGATACGCAGTATTTT TRBV5-1 - TRBJ2-3 -
CASSQSRRYEQYF TGTGCCAGCAGCCAATCTAGGCGTTACGAGCAGTACTTC TRBV3-1/TRBV3-2 - TRBJ2-7 -
CATRNGGQGKFTEAFF TGTGCCACCAGGAACGGGGGACAGGGGAAATTCACTGAAGCTTTCTTT TRBV24-1 - TRBJ1-1 TRBD1
CASSNRGSGSAETQYF TGTGCCAGCAGCAACCGAGGTAGCGGGAGTGCTGAGACCCAGTACTTC TRBV7-3 - TRBJ2-5 TRBD2
CASSYGQGGTEEQYF TGTGCCAGCAGCTACGGACAGGGGGGGACCGAGGAGCAGTACTTC TRBV7-9 - TRBJ2-7 TRBD1
CASSRSYSQPQHF TGTGCCAGCAGTCGGTCGTACTCTCAGCCCCAGCATTTT TRBV2 - TRBJ1-5 -